This note documents a single T cell receptor beta chain sequence. This record comes from a study of blood T cell repertoires in COVID-19. In the study overall: Whether acute or convalescent, the COVID-19 samples came from the United States, Italy and Spain. T cells, B-cell-depleted T cells, or PBMCs provided the cDNA or gDNA that served as material.

Authors' processing steps: The assay estimated nucleated cells by amplifying reference gene primers. Libraries were prepared by immunoSEQ multiplex PCR; TCRdb keeps only in-frame clonotypes and omits some of them. The DNA gave D and trimming, while V, J and clone size come from that table. This table holds about 70,000 clones, 80% found once. V lost 3 bases, J lost 0 bases, and 13 bases lay in between. CDR3 size: 16 residues. CDR1 is LNHDA and CDR2 is SQIVND in the germline V gene (reference sequence). The sequenced sample was peripheral blood. The V gene is TRBV19, the J gene TRBJ2-3, with D possibly being TRBD2 (6 bases). The TCR comes from a man aged 65 to 85 who had recovered from COVID-19. CDR3 sequence: CASSILAGTSTDTQYF. The CDR3 DNA reads as TGTGCCAGTAGTATTCTTGCGGGGACTAGCACAGATACGCAGTATTTT.